This record looks at one T cell receptor (beta chain) sequence and its context. Its antigen is not identified. The source of the sample is a study of cytomegalovirus exposure and HLA in healthy donors. PCR was performed using 60 Vbeta and 13 Jbeta primers. Produced via immunoSEQ multiplex PCR; TCRdb's table is partial and in-frame only. The repertoire holds roughly 100,000 clones, with 83% as singletons. The germline V gene encodes CDR1 ENHRY and CDR2 SYGVKD. CDR3 length equals 13 residues. V was pared by 6 bases and J by 1 base, with 2 bases of the junction left unmatched. General study results and limits: An ancestry cluster, one associated with Asian ancestry, reportedly showed fewer N-insertions than the roughly 610-donor mean in a later analysis. Association with HLA alleles at 0.05 false discovery rate was found for approximately 18,000 TCR beta sequences in a later analysis.

The chain employs TRBV10-3 and TRBJ1-1; 7 bases fit TRBD1. This clonotype was obtained from a man aged 18 to 30 in good health and CMV-seronegative. Sequenced: PBMCs. The CDR3 DNA follows: TGTGCCATCAGCCAGGGGGAGAACACTGAAGCTTTCTTT. Translating it yields CAISQGENTEAFF.